The 3 T cell receptor beta chains in this list originate from one sample, sequenced in a study of radiotherapy plus CTLA-4 blockade in lung cancer. TCRdb's copy holds only in-frame clones and misses some; the assay was immunoSEQ multiplex PCR. This table holds 120,000 or so clones, 80% to 90% found once. Source: peripheral blood, taken from a patient treated with radiotherapy plus ipilimumab. These TCRs come from a human donor with non-small cell lung cancer that progressed on radiotherapy plus ipilimumab.

This chain uses TRBV19 with TRBJ2-3, with D unresolved. Germline V gene sequence: CDR1 LNHDA, CDR2 SQIVND (reference sequence). Trimming shortened V by 4 bases and J by 8 bases, and 16 bases separated the two germline ends. This CDR3 spans 14 amino acids. CDR3 DNA sequence: TGTGCCAGTAGTACCTCGGGTAGCTCGGCTACGCAGTATTTT. It translates to CASSTSGSSATQYF.

The V call is TRBV11-2, the J call TRBJ2-3, with 8 bases that match TRBD2. In germline, CDR1 is SGHAT, CDR2 FQNNGV. Trimming cost V 1 base and J 4 bases; bases outside gene matches: 16. This CDR3 is built from 19 residues. The DNA of the CDR3 is TGTGCCAGCAGCTTAGGTCGAGCGGGAGCTCGGGTTGGGGCAGATACGCAGTATTTT. Translated, it gives CASSLGRAGARVGADTQYF.

The chain links TRBV6-4 to TRBJ1-4; D not resolved. Trimming removed 4 bases at V and 12 bases at J, with 15 bases between. CDR1 and CDR2 (germline): MRHNA, SNTAGT. This CDR3 region has 13 residues. For the CDR3, the DNA is TGTGCCAGCAGTGTACTCCCGGGCAGTGAACTGTTTTTT. As protein: CASSVLPGSELFF.